One sample yielded the 31 T cell receptor beta chains listed below, sequenced in a study of shared clonotypes between healthy human individuals. Clones were sequenced by immunoSEQ multiplex PCR, and TCRdb holds only the in-frame ones, with some missing. This table has about 2.3 million clones, over 90% appearing once. The material sequenced was naive CD4+ T cells from PBMCs. Subset denoted: CD45RA+ positively selected. These receptors were obtained from a man in his late teens or twenties in good health. Some clones in this sample may be carry-over from other donors' samples.

The chain has TRBV30 and TRBJ2-7; 10 bases align to TRBD2. CDR1 is GTSNPN and CDR2 is SVGIG in the germline V gene (reference sequence). The length of the CDR3 is 16 residues. With V trimmed by 0 bases and J by 0 bases, 5 bases remained unmatched. The CDR3 loop reads CAWSVRWTSGSYEQYF. The CDR3 DNA follows: TGTGCCTGGAGTGTTCGTTGGACTAGCGGCTCCTACGAGCAGTACTTC.

This clone was counted between two and nine times. The CDR3 region has the DNA TGTGCCAGCAGCAAAAATCAGCCCCAGCATTTT. Encoded protein: CASSKNQPQHF. The chain recombines TRBV28 with TRBJ1-5; D uncertain. The ends were cut back, 6 bases at V and 4 bases at J, with 4 bases in the middle. The CDR3 loop spans 11 amino acids. Germline V lookup: CDR1 MDHEN, CDR2 SYDVKM.

The V call is TRBV29-1, the J call TRBJ2-1; 10 bases line up with TRBD2. Germline trimming cut 1 base from V and 4 bases from J; bases unmatched to any gene: 7. From germline, CDR1 is SQVTM and CDR2 ANQGSEA. This CDR3 region has 16 residues. CDR3 DNA: TGCAGCGTTGAAGGACTAGCGGGCATAGGATACAATGAGCAGTTCTTC. Protein product: CSVEGLAGIGYNEQFF.

The V call is TRBV5-4, the J call TRBJ2-1, with unresolved D. The germline V gene encodes CDR1 SGHNT and CDR2 YYREEE (reference sequence). Trimming removed 1 base at V and 0 bases at J, with 11 bases between. The CDR3 has 16 residues. Here the CDR3 reads CASSLKFQSSYNEQFF. The CDR3 nucleotides are TGTGCCAGCAGCTTGAAATTCCAGAGCTCCTACAATGAGCAGTTCTTC.

This chain connects TRBV9 to TRBJ2-1; 14 nucleotides agree with TRBD2. In germline, CDR1 is SGDLS, CDR2 YYNGEE. V was clipped by 0 bases and J by 5 bases; unmatched bases: 13. The CDR3 is 20 residues long. The CDR3 nucleotides are TGTGCCAGCAGCGTAGTAGGGAAGCCGGGGACTAGCGGGAGTCACAATGAGCAGTTCTTC. It codes for CASSVVGKPGTSGSHNEQFF. Drawing the rest from reference TRBV9 and TRBJ2-1, the complete variable domain is DSGVTQTPKHLITATGQRVTLRCSPRSGDLSVYWYQQSLDQGLQFLIQYYNGEERAKGNILERFSAQQFPDLHSELNLSSLELGDSALYFCASSVVGKPGTSGSHNEQFFGPGTRLTVL.

The V and J genes are TRBV28 and TRBJ2-7; no firm D call. This CDR3 contains 14 residues. Germline CDR1 MDHEN, CDR2 SYDVKM. The germline V and J ends were trimmed by 4 bases and 4 bases, with 14 bases remaining between them. CDR3 DNA sequence: TGTGCCAGCAGTTCCTCACTCCGTCAGTACGAGCAGTACTTC. This gives the protein CASSSSLRQYEQYF.

The chain uses TRBV18 and TRBJ2-5, with 8 nucleotides matching TRBD2. The CDR3 contains 15 residues. CDR1 and CDR2 from the germline V gene are KGHSH and LQKENI. J gave up 6 bases and V 0 bases, and 6 bases lay outside the gene matches. Here the CDR3 reads CASSPPSLAAQTQYF. CDR3 bases: TGTGCCAGCTCACCACCGTCACTAGCGGCCCAGACCCAGTACTTC.

The CDR3 DNA reads as TGTGCCAGTAGTAGAGGACTTCTCTTTAGGCAGTATTTT. Amino acid sequence: CASSRGLLFRQYF. The genes are TRBV19 and TRBJ2-3; tentatively, D is TRBD2 (5 bases). CDR1 and CDR2 (germline): LNHDA, SQIVND (reference sequence). This CDR3 contains 13 residues. V was shortened by 4 bases and J by 11 bases, with 16 bases between the two germline ends.

This sequence joins TRBV5-1 and TRBJ2-7; D is unresolved. CDR1 SGHRS and CDR2 YFSETQ come from the germline V gene. V was cut by 0 bases and J by 3 bases, with 7 bases left in between. The CDR3 covers 13 residues. This CDR3 reads CASSLVPSYEQYF. In nucleotides, the CDR3 is TGCGCCAGCAGCTTGGTGCCTAGCTACGAGCAGTACTTC.

This chain links TRBV5-1 with TRBJ2-3, with TRBD2 identical over 8 bases. Germline V gene lookup returns CDR1 SGHRS and CDR2 YFSETQ. The CDR3 is 15 amino acids. V shed 7 bases, J shed 0 bases, and the junction held 7 bases outside the gene matches. The CDR3 reads CASGKLAGSTDTQYF. CDR3 DNA: TGCGCCAGCGGAAAGCTAGCGGGCAGCACAGATACGCAGTATTTT.

J is TRBJ2-5 and V is TRBV25-1, with TRBD2 matching 13 bases. Looked up from germline, CDR1 is MGHDK and CDR2 is SYGVNS. This CDR3 contains 17 residues. V lost 10 bases and J lost 3; bases outside the gene matches: 14. In DNA, the CDR3 is TGTGCCATAATACTCCGGACTAGCGGGAGTAAGAAAGAGACCCAGTACTTC. As protein: CAIILRTSGSKKETQYF.

The chain employs TRBV18 and TRBJ1-4; D remains unclear. Germline loops: CDR1 KGHSH, CDR2 LQKENI. This CDR3 contains 15 residues. V shed 3 bases and J shed 3 bases, with 11 bases lying between them. As DNA, the CDR3 is TGTGCCAGCTCACCTGGCGCAGCGCCTAATGAAAAACTGTTTTTT. This encodes CASSPGAAPNEKLFF.

The chain recombines TRBV9 with TRBJ1-3; D unresolved. This CDR3 spans 17 amino acids. Germline CDR1 reads SGDLS; CDR2 reads YYNGEE. V was trimmed by 0 bases and J by 0 bases, leaving 13 bases between them. In DNA form, the CDR3 reads TGTGCCAGCAGCGTAGGAGCGGCGGCCTCCTCTGGAAACACCATATATTTT. Amino acids: CASSVGAAASSGNTIYF.

This clone appeared once. The chain joins TRBV28 to TRBJ2-5; D is unclear. Germline values: CDR1 MDHEN, CDR2 SYDVKM. The CDR3 has 12 residues. V dropped 6 bases and J dropped 0 bases, with 5 bases sitting between them. In DNA, the CDR3 is TGTGCCAGCAGCTGGTACCAAGAGACCCAGTACTTC. Amino acids: CASSWYQETQYF.

This chain joins TRBV5-1 and TRBJ2-3, with D uncertain. The V gene lost 5 bases and the J gene lost 0 bases, with 13 bases spanning the gap. The CDR3 length is 15 residues. Germline lookup yields CDR1 SGHRS and CDR2 YFSETQ. This chain's CDR3 is CASSFVPSSTDTQYF. In DNA, the CDR3 is TGCGCCAGCAGTTTTGTCCCCTCTAGCACAGATACGCAGTATTTT.

The gene calls are TRBV4-2 and TRBJ1-6; D may be TRBD1 (5 bases). With 0 bases removed from V and 7 bases from J, the gap between germline ends came to 13 bases. Germline CDR1 LGHNA, CDR2 YNFKEQ. This CDR3 has 16 residues. In DNA, the CDR3 is TGTGCCAGCAGCCAAGATCTTGGCCAGGGCAATTCACCCCTCCACTTT. Translating it yields CASSQDLGQGNSPLHF.

The genes are TRBV18 and TRBJ2-5; D not certain. The CDR3 loop spans 14 amino acids. Trimming took 2 bases from V and 1 from J, leaving 8 bases between them. Germline CDR1 is KGHSH and CDR2 is LQKENI. The CDR3 DNA sequence: TGTGCCAGCTCACCAAGACTGAGCCAAGAGACCCAGTACTTC. This sequence encodes CASSPRLSQETQYF.

CDR3 bases: TGTGCCACCACGCGGCAGGAAGCCTACGAGCAGTACTTC. Protein: CATTRQEAYEQYF. The rearrangement uses TRBV2 and TRBJ2-7; no firm D call. The germline gives CDR1 SNHLY, CDR2 FYNNEI. The CDR3 consists of 13 residues. V was cut by 10 bases and J by 2 bases, with 15 bases left in between.

In this sample, this clone turned up once. In the same sample, other DNA sequences code for this CDR3. The chain is built from TRBV10-2 and TRBJ1-1; 7 nucleotides align to TRBD1. Germline CDR1 is WSHSY and CDR2 is SAAADI. The CDR3 has 13 residues. Trimming removed 4 bases from V and 5 bases from J; junction bases left unmatched: 4. The CDR3 DNA sequence: TGCGCCAGCAGTGGACAGGGCGGAACTGAAGCTTTCTTT. Translating it yields CASSGQGGTEAFF.

The V call is TRBV5-1, the J call TRBJ1-4; D is uncertain. Trimming removed 0 bases at V and 8 bases at J, with 17 bases between. This CDR3 is built from 16 residues. Germline CDR1 reads SGHRS; CDR2 reads YFSETQ. The chain's CDR3 is CASSLGGASSLEKLFF. The CDR3 DNA sequence: TGCGCCAGCAGCTTGGGTGGCGCCTCCTCCCTCGAAAAACTGTTTTTT.

The CDR3 coding sequence is TGTGCCAGCAGCTTAGGGGTAATTGGAGGATTCGGGCAGTTCTTC. Its protein is CASSLGVIGGFGQFF. This chain links TRBV7-2 with TRBJ2-1, with D possibly TRBD2 on 5 matching bases. V gave up 1 base and J gave up 12 bases, with 19 bases separating them. The germline V gene encodes CDR1 SGHTA and CDR2 FQGNSA. CDR3 size: 15 residues.

The chain combines TRBV28 with TRBJ1-3, with D possibly TRBD1 on 5 matching bases. The V gene's germline CDR1 is MDHEN and CDR2 SYDVKM. This CDR3 region has 14 residues. Trimming left V 5 bases short and J 2 bases short, with 10 bases between. The CDR3, as DNA: TGTGCCAGCAGTCCGGGACCGACTGGAAACACCATATATTTT. It yields the protein CASSPGPTGNTIYF.

The chain couples TRBV19 to TRBJ2-5; TRBD1 or TRBD2 may be the D gene (5 bases each). The CDR3 sequence is 14 residues long. CDR1 LNHDA and CDR2 SQIVND come from the germline V gene (reference sequence). V was trimmed by 3 bases and J by 1 base, leaving 9 bases between them. DNA of the CDR3: TGTGCCAGTAGTATGGGGACGGGCCAAGAGACCCAGTACTTC. The encoded protein is CASSMGTGQETQYF.

V and J are TRBV6-5 and TRBJ2-3, with TRBD1 matching over 7 bases. The CDR3 has 14 residues. Germline assignment: CDR1 MNHEY and CDR2 SVGAGI. V was clipped by 9 bases and J by 0 bases; unmatched bases: 6. In DNA, the CDR3 is TGTGCCAGTAGCCCGGGACAGAGCACAGATACGCAGTATTTT. Translated, it gives CASSPGQSTDTQYF.

In the case of this clone: The identical CDR3 is also encoded by other nucleotide sequences in the sample. This chain links TRBV28 with TRBJ1-3; 7 nucleotides align to TRBD1. V was clipped by 5 bases and J by 2 bases; unmatched bases: 3. CDR3 length: 14 residues. CDR1 MDHEN and CDR2 SYDVKM come from the germline V gene. CDR3 coding DNA: TGTGCCAGCAGTCTAGGGGGCACTGGAAACACCATATATTTT. Its translation is CASSLGGTGNTIYF.

The gene calls are TRBV5-1 and TRBJ2-1; 10 bases line up with TRBD2. Per the germline V gene, CDR1 is SGHRS and CDR2 is YFSETQ. J gave up 2 bases and V 0 bases, and 5 bases lay outside the gene matches. The CDR3 covers 17 residues. CDR3 nucleotide sequence: TGCGCCAGCAGCTTGGGACCTAGCGGGAGCACCTACAATGAGCAGTTCTTC. Its translation is CASSLGPSGSTYNEQFF.

The chain carries TRBV25-1 and TRBJ2-2, with D possibly TRBD1 on 6 matching bases. Trimming took off 10 bases at V and 6 bases at J, with 15 bases between the two ends. CDR3 length equals 13 residues. Germline V lookup: CDR1 MGHDK, CDR2 SYGVNS. The DNA for the CDR3 is TGTGCCACCTCAGGGGCGATACCCGGGGAGCTGTTTTTT. As protein: CATSGAIPGELFF.

V is TRBV14 and J is TRBJ2-7, with D possibly TRBD2 on 6 matching bases. V was clipped by 4 bases and J by 2 bases, with 12 bases between them. The CDR3 sequence is 14 residues long. Germline CDR1 SGHDN, CDR2 FVKESK. The CDR3 region is CASSRQPGAYEQYF. The CDR3 DNA reads as TGTGCCAGCAGCCGCCAACCGGGAGCCTACGAGCAGTACTTC.

The chain carries TRBV19 and TRBJ2-5; D may correspond to TRBD1 or TRBD2 (6 bases each). This CDR3 has 14 residues. Trimming removed 3 bases at V and 4 bases at J, with 12 bases between. CDR1 is LNHDA, CDR2 SQIVND, per germline (reference sequence). The chain's CDR3 is CASSITPGAETQYF. The CDR3 DNA reads as TGTGCCAGTAGTATCACACCGGGGGCAGAGACCCAGTACTTC.

The chain is built from TRBV4-1 and TRBJ1-2; no definite D call. The CDR3 length is 16 residues. Germline V lookup: CDR1 MGHRA, CDR2 YSYEKL. V lost 1 base and J lost 2, with 14 bases in between. CDR3 nucleotide sequence: TGCGCCAGCAGCCAAGCTGCAACCTCGGGGAACTATGGCTACACCTTC. It specifies CASSQAATSGNYGYTF.

The J gene is TRBJ1-5, the V gene TRBV2, with 7 bases fitting TRBD1. The J segment lost 4 bases and the V segment lost 2 bases, leaving 2 bases of the junction unmatched. The CDR3 sequence is 14 residues long. The germline CDR1 and CDR2 sequences are SNHLY and FYNNEI. The CDR3 nucleotides are TGTGCCAGCAGTGAAATGACAGGGAATCAGCCCCAGCATTTT. Protein sequence: CASSEMTGNQPQHF.